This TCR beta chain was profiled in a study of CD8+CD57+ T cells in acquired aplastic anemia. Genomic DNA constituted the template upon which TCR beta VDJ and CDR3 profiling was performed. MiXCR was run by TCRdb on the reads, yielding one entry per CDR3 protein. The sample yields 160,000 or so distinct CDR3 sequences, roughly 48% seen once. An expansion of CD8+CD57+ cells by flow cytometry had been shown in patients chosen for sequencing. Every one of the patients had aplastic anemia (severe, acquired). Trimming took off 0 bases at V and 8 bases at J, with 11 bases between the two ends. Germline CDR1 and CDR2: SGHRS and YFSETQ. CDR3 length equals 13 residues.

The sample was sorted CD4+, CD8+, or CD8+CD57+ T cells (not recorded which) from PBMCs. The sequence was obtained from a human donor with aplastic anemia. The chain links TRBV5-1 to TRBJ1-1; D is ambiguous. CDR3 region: CASSLAGGLEAFF. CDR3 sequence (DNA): TGCGCCAGCAGCTTGGCCGGTGGACTAGAAGCTTTCTTT.